Presented here are 5 T cell receptor beta chains from one specimen sequenced in a study of shared clonotypes between healthy human individuals. The data were produced by immunoSEQ multiplex PCR, yet TCRdb's version contains in-frame clones alone and is incomplete. The data hold 2 million to 3 million clones, with 90% to 95% observed a single time. Sequencing was performed on naive CD4+ T cells sorted from blood. The sample's subset: CD45RA+ positively selected. Receptors originate from a man aged 18 to 30 in good health.

The chain joins TRBV6-1 to TRBJ1-2, with D uncertain. Germline CDR1 and CDR2: MNHNS and SASEGT. The V end lost 2 bases, the J end lost 10 bases, and 14 bases lay between the germline ends. There are 13 residues in the CDR3. CDR3 coding DNA: TGTGCCAGCAGTGAACCACCGGTTCTGCTCTACACCTTC. It specifies CASSEPPVLLYTF.

The chain joins TRBV4-2 to TRBJ2-6; the D is unclear. Trimming pared 0 bases from V and 4 bases from J, leaving 10 bases between. In germline, CDR1 is LGHNA, CDR2 YNFKEQ. CDR3 length: 16 residues. The CDR3 protein is CASSQDWGGGANVLTF. Written as DNA, the CDR3 is TGTGCCAGCAGCCAAGATTGGGGTGGAGGGGCCAACGTCCTGACTTTC.

This chain uses TRBV5-6 with TRBJ2-5; D is perhaps TRBD2 (6 bases). V lost 3 bases to trimming and J lost 5 bases, with 14 bases between them. Germline CDR1 SGHDT, CDR2 YYEEEE. The length of the CDR3 is 14 residues. In nucleotides, the CDR3 is TGTGCCAGCAGCTCCAAGCGGGCTTCGGAGACCCAGTACTTC. It is translated as CASSSKRASETQYF.

V usage is TRBV2 and J usage is TRBJ2-7; no definite D call. Germline V gene data show CDR1 as SNHLY and CDR2 as FYNNEI. Trimming removed 5 bases from V and 6 bases from J, with 14 bases in between. The CDR3 spans 13 residues. The CDR3 sequence: CASSRPPVSEQYF. CDR3 sequence (DNA): TGTGCCAGCAGTCGACCCCCCGTGAGCGAGCAGTACTTC.

The chain combines TRBV29-1 with TRBJ2-5; 10 positions match TRBD1. V lost 0 bases to trimming and J lost 6 bases; unmatched junction nucleotides: 4. The CDR3 has 14 residues. In germline, CDR1 is SQVTM, CDR2 ANQGSEA. The DNA of the CDR3 is TGCAGCGTTGAAGACGACAGGGGGCCGAAGACCCAGTACTTC. Translated, it gives CSVEDDRGPKTQYF.